The clone carrying this TCR beta chain was seen more than once but under ten times. Its cognate antigen is unknown. This record comes from a study of cytomegalovirus exposure and HLA in healthy donors. Study observations and caveats: In a later analysis, HLA-associated beta chains showed higher expansion and lower generation probabilities than comparable chains. DRB1 had the most TCR associations and HLA-C the fewest, a later analysis found, with rates varying by HLA locus. A likely sequencing artifact accounted for one observed cluster of highly shared sequence variants.

The CDR3 runs to 13 residues. Germline trimming cut 4 bases from V and 4 bases from J; bases unmatched to any gene: 6. Germline V gives CDR1 SQVTM, CDR2 ANQGSEA. 13 Jbeta primers and 60 Vbeta primers were used for the PCR. Only in-frame clones appear in the TCRdb table, and some are missing; sequencing was by immunoSEQ multiplex PCR. The sample shows roughly 200,000 clones, about 80% of them seen only once. The rearrangement links TRBV29-1 to TRBJ1-2, with 7 bases aligning to TRBD1. The clonotype comes from a man in his forties in good health and CMV-seropositive. Specimen: PBMCs. CDR3 loop: CSVVTGFGYGYTF. In DNA, the CDR3 is TGCAGCGTTGTGACAGGGTTCGGCTATGGCTACACCTTC.